Detailed here is one TCR beta chain. The target of this receptor is not known. Base qualities are missing; no much larger clone stands one base away. Explained via the paper, the treatment or condition label denotes: roughly 18 received Ad26.COV2.S at low or high dose, single or two shots; a few received placebo; per-sample allocation not given. For vaccine and placebo recipients, the sequenced repertoires came from samples collected on day 63 after the first injection. Between 29 July and 7 August 2020, Cohort 1b enrolled 20 to 30 adults aged 18-55 years at one site in Boston, USA. Ad26.COV2.S was a replication-incompetent adenovirus type 26 vector expressing a prefusion-stabilized SARS-CoV-2 spike protein from the original Wuhan strain. The immunoSEQ Assay was used to sequence TCRbeta CDR3 regions. After extraction, genomic DNA underwent amplification by bias-controlled multiplex PCR, followed by high-throughput sequencing. From the authors' description of their analysis: To quantify the absolute abundance of every unique TCRbeta CDR3 region, sequences were collapsed and filtered. T cell fraction was estimated by normalization of TCRbeta template counts to usable DNA, with usable DNA being measured through amplification of reference genes present in all nucleated cells. Repertoire TCRs were annotated as SARS-CoV-2-specific when V gene, CDR3 amino acid sequence and J gene were exactly matched to a known reactive TCR set. The reference SARS-CoV-2 TCR set was obtained from MIRA and was filtered for enrichment in COVID-19-positive ImmuneCODE repertoires, whereby public or cross-reactive TCRs were removed. Based on the MIRA antigens, annotated TCRs were further analysed at the level of specific ORF or position within ORF. Depth was the summed frequency of annotated unique rearrangements, while breadth was defined as annotated unique rearrangements over total unique productive rearrangements. Two-sided Wilcoxon rank-sum tests were used to compare TCR breadth between groups. Not all clones reach the TCRdb copy of this immuneACCESS table, which keeps in-frame sequences only. Checked studies attribute under half of the gap to unresolved V genes and leave the rest unexplained. V and J calls plus clone size are reproduced from that table; the DNA served to infer D and trimming. This sample comprises about 460,000 clones, about 89% of them detected only once. The ten largest account for over 1.5% of the sample.

From the germline V gene, CDR1 is SGHVS and CDR2 is FQNEAQ. From the cysteine through the phenylalanine, the CDR3 covers 15 amino acids. This entry keeps only the CDR3 DNA: 45 bases, framed from base 1. V drops 3 bases and J drops 1 base, leaving 12 bases in between. This entry is derived from a study of Ad26.COV2.S vaccination and SARS-CoV-2 variants (dated by TCRdb to the early 2020s). Broadly, across the study: Vaccine-arm donors came from COV1001, a multicentre, randomized, double-blind, placebo-controlled phase I-IIa trial of Ad26.COV2.S in healthy adults. Dosing of Ad26.COV2.S was intramuscular, at either 5x10^10 or 1x10^11 viral particles, delivered as one shot or as two shots spaced 56 days apart. The specificity and breadth of SARS-CoV-2-reactive T cell receptors after Ad26.COV2.S vaccination were assessed by TCRbeta repertoire sequencing. The TCR-sequenced set comprised approximately 32 samples: around 20 Ad26.COV2.S vaccine recipients, 5 placebo recipients and 8 SARS-CoV-2 convalescent individuals. Trial participants were randomized into five groups of five, in which low-dose or high-dose Ad26.COV2.S was given once or twice, or placebo was given on both occasions. Investigators remained blinded to trial group allocation during experiments and outcome assessment.

Paper-wide results and their limitations: The authors noted that total T cell responses may have been underestimated by the TCR breadth and depth analyses. Spike-specific TCR breadth was higher in Ad26.COV2.S recipients than in placebo recipients (P = 0.0014). Vaccine and placebo recipients had comparable non-spike TCR breadth, which fits with the vaccine containing only spike. Comparing responses between vaccine doses or regimens was not something the study was powered to do. After vaccination, substantial breadth of spike-specific CD8+ and CD4+ T cell responses was reported.

The chain is encoded by TRBV7-8 joined to TRBJ1-1; TRBD1 is possibly the D segment (6 matching bases). The sample consisted of peripheral blood, taken in a trial of Ad26.COV2.S vaccine versus placebo. The receptor's source is a person between 18 and 65 years old who received the Ad26.COV2.S COVID-19 vaccine or a placebo. The CDR3 sequence is CASSFRGARNTEAFF. The DNA is as follows: TGTGCCAGCAGCTTTCGGGGGGCGAGGAACACTGAAGCTTTCTTT.